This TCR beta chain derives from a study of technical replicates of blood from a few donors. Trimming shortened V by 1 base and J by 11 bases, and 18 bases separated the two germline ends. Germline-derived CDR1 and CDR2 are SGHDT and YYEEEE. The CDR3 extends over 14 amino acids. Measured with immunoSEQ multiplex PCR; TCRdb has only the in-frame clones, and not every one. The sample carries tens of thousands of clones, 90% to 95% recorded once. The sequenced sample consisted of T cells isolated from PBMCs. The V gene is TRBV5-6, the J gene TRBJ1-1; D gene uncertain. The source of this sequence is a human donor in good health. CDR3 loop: CASSLYPGSSLAFF. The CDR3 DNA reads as TGTGCCAGCAGCTTGTATCCGGGTTCGAGTCTGGCTTTCTTT.